Reported below is one T cell receptor beta chain. Its matching antigen is unknown. Germline CDR1 reads MNHEY; CDR2 reads SMNVEV (reference sequence). V lost 2 bases and J 4 bases, leaving 9 bases between the germline ends. This CDR3 is 14 amino acids long. The record originates from a study of OX40 agonist ivuxolimab in advanced cancers. General observations from the study: Researchers report that CD8+ T cells had, on average, more expanded clones than CD4+.

Sequencing was performed with immunoSEQ multiplex PCR; in TCRdb, only in-frame clones are kept and a portion is missing. Of about 61,000 clones in the sample, just over 90% are singletons; the top ten hold approximately 18%. The TCR comes from an adult with an advanced solid tumor such as melanoma, head and neck, liver or kidney cancer. Specimen: CD4+ or CD8+ T cells sorted from blood, collected in a trial of the OX40 agonist ivuxolimab. The V call is TRBV27, the J call TRBJ1-5, with D tentatively TRBD1 (5 bases). CDR3 DNA: TGTGCCAGCAGTTTAGAGGGGCTGAATCAGCCCCAGCATTTT. This translates into CASSLEGLNQPQHF.